The 3 T cell receptor beta chains presented below share a single source sample, sequenced in a study of T cells expressing NK-cell markers. TCRdb re-called the 5' RACE reads and gives one entry per CDR3 protein, without DNA. Its table records over 150,000 distinct CDR3 sequences. The specimen sequenced was blood T cells: a sorted CD56 or NKG2C T cell subset, CD4+ or CD8+ T cells, or bulk PBMC T cells (not recorded which). The origin of the receptors is a woman aged 45 to 65 in good health.

The genes are TRBV27 and TRBJ2-1; the TRBD2 assignment by TCRdb is unverifiable without DNA. CDR1 is MNHEY, CDR2 SMNVEV, per germline (reference sequence). CDR3 length equals 15 residues. The CDR3 sequence is CASSFTSGSQNEQFF.

The rearrangement links TRBV27 to TRBJ2-1; the TRBD1 assignment by TCRdb is unverifiable without DNA. This CDR3 comprises 19 residues. Germline CDR1 and CDR2: MNHEY and SMNVEV (reference sequence). The CDR3 spells CASSLLWGARTNTHNEQFF.

The genes are TRBV6-1 and TRBJ2-3; TCRdb's D call of TRBD1 is untestable without DNA. The germline CDR1 and CDR2 sequences are MNHNS and SASEGT. This CDR3 contains 18 residues. The CDR3 protein is CASNTGQGALSITDTQYF.